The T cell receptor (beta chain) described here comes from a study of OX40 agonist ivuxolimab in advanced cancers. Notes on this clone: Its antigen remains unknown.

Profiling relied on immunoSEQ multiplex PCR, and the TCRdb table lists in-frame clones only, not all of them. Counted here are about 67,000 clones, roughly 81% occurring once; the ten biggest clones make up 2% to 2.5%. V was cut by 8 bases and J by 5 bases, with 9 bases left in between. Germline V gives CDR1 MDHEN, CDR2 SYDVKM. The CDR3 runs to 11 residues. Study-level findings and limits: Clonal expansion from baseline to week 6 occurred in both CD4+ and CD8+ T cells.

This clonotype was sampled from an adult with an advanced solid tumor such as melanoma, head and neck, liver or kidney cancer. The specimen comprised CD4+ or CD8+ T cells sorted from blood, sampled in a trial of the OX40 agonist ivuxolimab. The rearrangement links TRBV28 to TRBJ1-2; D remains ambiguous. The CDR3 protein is CASETRYGYTF. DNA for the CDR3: TGTGCCAGCGAAACCCGATATGGCTACACCTTC.